This paragraph covers one TCR beta chain sequence. Antigen specificity is unknown. The data originate from a study of cytomegalovirus exposure and HLA in healthy donors. Whole-study findings and limits: A link between a missense DCLRE1C variant and TCR beta V- and J-gene trimming emerged from a later analysis. Reports indicate that TCR beta sequences accurately predicted the HLA-A and HLA-B alleles of most subjects.

CDR3 length: 16 amino acids. Germline V gene lookup returns CDR1 SEHNR and CDR2 FQNEAQ (reference sequence). The ends were cut back, 1 base at V and 1 base at J, with 10 bases in the middle. The PCR was carried out with 60 Vbeta primers and 13 Jbeta primers. Sequencing was performed with immunoSEQ multiplex PCR; in TCRdb, only in-frame clones are kept and a portion is missing. The specimen's table records about 130,000 clones. The rearrangement uses TRBV7-9 and TRBJ2-2; possibly TRBD2 for D (6 bases). The clonotype was recovered from a man in his late teens or twenties in good health and CMV-seronegative. Sequencing was done on a sample of PBMCs. The CDR3 sequence: CASSLEVSGNTGELFF. Written as DNA, the CDR3 is TGTGCCAGCAGCTTAGAGGTTAGCGGGAACACCGGGGAGCTGTTTTTT.